A single sample is the source of the 21 T cell receptor beta chains below, sequenced in a study of blood T cell repertoires in COVID-19. Some clones are missing from TCRdb's copy, which holds only in-frame ones; the method was immunoSEQ multiplex PCR. This table has 50,000 to 60,000 clones, roughly 90% appearing once. Sequencing used peripheral blood. All receptors derive from a man of 80 years or more with active or convalescent COVID-19.

This chain connects TRBV10-3 to TRBJ2-1; 9 bases fit TRBD1. CDR3 size: 16 residues. CDR1 is ENHRY and CDR2 is SYGVKD in the germline V gene. V shed 4 bases and J 10 bases; nucleotides not matched to a gene: 14. CDR3 bases: TGTGCCATCAGTGGAGGGACAGGGACAGCCTCAGAGGAGCAGTTCTTC. This codes for CAISGGTGTASEEQFF.

The chain has TRBV18 and TRBJ2-1; D gene ambiguous. The CDR3 length is 14 residues. Germline V gene lookup returns CDR1 KGHSH and CDR2 LQKENI. The V end lost 0 bases, the J end lost 1 base, and 4 bases lay between the germline ends. The CDR3, as DNA: TGTGCCAGCTCACCACCCGTGTCCTACAATGAGCAGTTCTTC. It yields the protein CASSPPVSYNEQFF.

The gene calls are TRBV19 and TRBJ1-2; TRBD1 aligns across 8 bases. The trim removed 0 bases at V and 3 bases at J, leaving 12 bases unmatched. CDR3 length: 18 residues. From germline, CDR1 is LNHDA and CDR2 SQIVND (reference sequence). CDR3 bases: TGTGCCAGTAGTATAGATGGGCAGGGGGCGGCGAGAGACTATGGCTACACCTTC. Translated, it gives CASSIDGQGAARDYGYTF. Using reference TRBV19 and TRBJ1-2 for the parts outside the CDR3, the full variable domain is DGGITQSPKYLFRKEGQNVTLSCEQNLNHDAMYWYRQDPGQGLRLIYYSQIVNDFQKGDIAEGYSVSREKKESFPLTVTSAQKNPTAFYLCASSIDGQGAARDYGYTFGSGTRLTVV.

The chain has TRBV3-1 (or the pseudogene TRBV3-2) and TRBJ2-1, with 8 bases that match TRBD2. The CDR3 sequence is 13 residues long. CDR1 LGHDT and CDR2 YNNKEL come from the germline V gene (reference sequence). Trimming cost V 7 bases and J 3 bases; bases outside gene matches: 2. CDR3 bases: TGTGCCAGCACTGCGGGAGGCTACAATGAGCAGTTCTTC. This gives the protein CASTAGGYNEQFF.

The chain has TRBV7-2 and TRBJ1-2, with D possibly being TRBD1 (6 bases). Germline values: CDR1 SGHTA, CDR2 FQGNSA. Trimming stripped 6 bases from V and 7 bases from J, with 15 bases between. The CDR3 contains 13 residues. DNA of the CDR3: TGTGCCAGCAGTCCCGGGGGGCGAGGTGGCTACACCTTC. Amino acid sequence: CASSPGGRGGYTF.

The chain links TRBV29-1 to TRBJ1-1; D is possibly TRBD1 (5 bases). CDR3 size: 16 residues. The V end lost 4 bases, the J end lost 2 bases, and 20 bases lay between the germline ends. The germline V gene has CDR1 SQVTM and CDR2 ANQGSEA. Here the CDR3 DNA reads TGCAGCGTTGCCCCAAGGGGTTCAGGGATTAACACTGAAGCTTTCTTT. The encoded protein is CSVAPRGSGINTEAFF.

The rearrangement joins TRBV18 to TRBJ2-6; D possibly corresponds to TRBD1 (5 bases). The CDR3 has 17 amino acids. The ends were cut back, 2 bases at V and 2 bases at J, with 13 bases in the middle. Per the germline V gene, CDR1 is KGHSH and CDR2 is LQKENI. The CDR3 DNA reads as TGTGCCAGCTCACCAAGTCCACAAGGGGCTGGGGCCAACGTCCTGACTTTC. Amino acids: CASSPSPQGAGANVLTF.

This clone has only a few counts. This chain joins TRBV27 and TRBJ1-1; D possibly corresponds to TRBD1 (5 bases). Trimming stripped 8 bases from V and 2 bases from J, with 18 bases between. The germline CDR1 and CDR2 sequences are MNHEY and SMNVEV (reference sequence). The CDR3 has 15 amino acids. DNA for the CDR3: TGTGCCAGCTTTCCCAACCGGGGGGGAAACACTGAAGCTTTCTTT. Residues: CASFPNRGGNTEAFF.

The V gene is TRBV21-1, the J gene TRBJ2-3; the table's D call, TRBD2, was not checked against the DNA. TRBV21-1 represents a pseudogene. The CDR3 contains 16 residues. CDR3 in DNA: TGTGCCAGCAGCAAAGATCGGGGGGCCCGCACAGATACGCAGTATTTT. Amino acid sequence: CASSKDRGARTDTQYF.

The gene calls are TRBV6-1 and TRBJ1-2; D is ambiguous. CDR3 length: 16 amino acids. Germline CDR1 and CDR2: MNHNS and SASEGT. V was shortened by 4 bases and J by 0 bases, with 15 bases between the two germline ends. CDR3 in amino acids: CASSVSSSGANYGYTF. CDR3 DNA: TGTGCCAGCAGTGTATCCTCCTCCGGAGCTAACTATGGCTACACCTTC.

The chain recombines TRBV6-5 with TRBJ1-2, with D perhaps matching TRBD1 (6 bases). The germline gives CDR1 MNHEY, CDR2 SVGAGI. The CDR3 has 12 amino acids. Trimming left V 6 bases short and J 7 bases short, with 12 bases between. The CDR3 sequence is CASSPGTSGYTF. The CDR3 DNA sequence: TGTGCCAGCAGCCCCGGGACAAGTGGCTACACCTTC.

J is TRBJ2-5 and V is TRBV5-1; TRBD1 aligns across 11 bases. This CDR3 has 16 amino acids. The germline V gene encodes CDR1 SGHRS and CDR2 YFSETQ. V was clipped by 3 bases and J by 0 bases; unmatched bases: 4. CDR3 nucleotides: TGCGCCAGCAGCTCGGGGACAGGGGGGTACCAAGAGACCCAGTACTTC. The encoded protein is CASSSGTGGYQETQYF.

This clone appeared once. The chain joins TRBV6-2 or TRBV6-3 to TRBJ1-1; 9 bases agree with TRBD1. CDR3 length equals 13 residues. The J segment lost 4 bases and the V segment lost 6 bases, leaving 3 bases of the junction unmatched. Germline V gene sequence: CDR1 MNHEY, CDR2 SVGEGT. In DNA form, the CDR3 reads TGTGCCAGCAGCGACAGGGGGGTCACTGAAGCTTTCTTT. The encoded protein is CASSDRGVTEAFF.

This chain connects TRBV19 to TRBJ1-5; possibly TRBD1 for D (6 bases). Germline V gives CDR1 LNHDA, CDR2 SQIVND (reference sequence). The CDR3 runs to 14 residues. With 1 base removed from V and 6 bases from J, the gap between germline ends came to 10 bases. In nucleotides, the CDR3 is TGTGCCAGTAGTATAGGGGGGCGCGGTCAGCCCCAGCATTTT. As protein: CASSIGGRGQPQHF.

This sequence joins TRBV28 and TRBJ2-3, with 8 bases that match TRBD1. With V trimmed by 4 bases and J by 3 bases, 6 bases remained unmatched. CDR1 MDHEN and CDR2 SYDVKM come from the germline V gene. The length of the CDR3 is 15 residues. The CDR3 here is CASSSRTGLTDTQYF. The CDR3 bases are TGTGCCAGCAGTTCCAGGACAGGGCTAACAGATACGCAGTATTTT.

The gene calls are TRBV7-6 and TRBJ1-6, with TRBD1 as a possible D gene (5 bases). Trimming shortened V by 2 bases and J by 5 bases, and 10 bases separated the two germline ends. CDR3 size: 15 residues. Germline V lookup: CDR1 SGHVS, CDR2 FNYEAQ. CDR3 sequence reads: CASSLFVGDNSPLHF. The CDR3 DNA is TGTGCCAGCAGCTTATTTGTAGGGGATAATTCACCCCTCCACTTT.

The chain links TRBV24-1 to TRBJ1-2, with 7 bases lining up with TRBD1. The junction had 8 bases not matched to a gene; V was cut back by 2 bases and J by 0 bases. This CDR3 spans 17 amino acids. Germline CDR1 and CDR2: KGHDR and SFDVKD. This chain's CDR3 is CATSDSRQGPSNYGYTF. DNA of the CDR3: TGTGCCACCAGTGATTCGCGACAGGGCCCCTCTAACTATGGCTACACCTTC.

The chain is built from TRBV27 and TRBJ2-2; D might be TRBD2 (7 bases). The V and J ends lost 10 bases and 0 bases respectively, with 18 bases between them. Germline CDR1 and CDR2: MNHEY and SMNVEV (reference sequence). The CDR3 is 16 residues long. The CDR3 DNA is TGTGCCACCAGATCTTGGGGGGGCCCGAACACCGGGGAGCTGTTTTTT. It is translated as CATRSWGGPNTGELFF.

The chain recombines TRBV28 with TRBJ1-3; no reliable D call. This CDR3 has 13 residues. Trimming shortened V by 3 bases and J by 2 bases, and 5 bases separated the two germline ends. CDR1 is MDHEN, CDR2 SYDVKM, per germline. CDR3 region: CASSFVAGNTIYF. The CDR3 DNA reads as TGTGCCAGCAGTTTTGTAGCTGGAAACACCATATATTTT.

The table lists this clone with a count of one. This chain uses TRBV10-3 with TRBJ2-3; 8 bases map to TRBD2. V dropped 6 bases and J dropped 1; count of bases not matched to a gene: 3. The CDR3 has 14 amino acids. CDR1 is ENHRY, CDR2 SYGVKD, per germline. The CDR3 loop is CAIRGSGGTDTQYF. For the CDR3, the DNA is TGTGCCATCAGGGGTAGCGGGGGCACAGATACGCAGTATTTT.

The rearrangement links TRBV5-1 to TRBJ1-6; D not resolved. The V gene's germline CDR1 is SGHRS and CDR2 YFSETQ. The CDR3 spans 15 residues. V was cut by 4 bases and J by 6 bases, with 14 bases left in between. The CDR3 DNA is TGCGCCAGCAGCCTGCAAAGTGGGAGTAATTCACCCCTCCACTTT. This encodes CASSLQSGSNSPLHF.